The 6 T cell receptor beta chains in this list originate from one sample, sequenced in a study of response to subunit inactivated influenza vaccine. Each CDR3 protein gets one entry after TCRdb re-called the RT-PCR reads with MiXCR. Seen here are under 750,000 distinct CDR3 sequences, about an eighth observed once, and the top ten hold roughly a tenth. The starting material was PBMCs from blood, obtained on the day of vaccination. Source of these receptors: a man between 45 and 60 years old who received an inactivated influenza vaccine.

This clonotype was counted between two and nine times. The V gene is TRBV7-9, the J gene TRBJ2-5; a possible D gene is TRBD1 (5 bases). With 4 bases removed from V and 2 bases from J, the gap between germline ends came to 14 bases. The CDR3 sequence is 15 residues long. The germline CDR1 and CDR2 sequences are SEHNR and FQNEAQ (reference sequence). The CDR3 nucleotides read TGTGCCAGCAGCTCCGCTCTCAGGGCACAAGAGACCCAGTACTTC. Protein product: CASSSALRAQETQYF.

This clonotype showed up just a few times. The chain recombines TRBV12-3 or TRBV12-4 with TRBJ2-6, with TRBD2 identical over 12 bases. J lost 2 bases, V lost 5 bases, and 7 bases had no gene match. The CDR3 loop spans 18 amino acids. The CDR3 here is CASSRILAGGPGANVLTF. CDR3 nucleotide sequence: TGTGCCAGCAGTCGGATCCTAGCGGGGGGGCCTGGGGCCAACGTCCTGACTTTC.

This clonotype has more than one count but fewer than ten. CDR3 sequence (DNA): TGTGCCAGCAGCTCCCGGGTGGGAGGGGGCGTTGCCTATGGCTACACCTTC. This codes for CASSSRVGGGVAYGYTF. V and J are TRBV7-8 and TRBJ1-2; 7 bases fit TRBD1. Per the germline V gene, CDR1 is SGHVS and CDR2 is FQNEAQ. The CDR3 is made up of 17 amino acids. V dropped 4 bases and J dropped 4; count of bases not matched to a gene: 15.

This clonotype has only a few counts. The V call is TRBV2, the J call TRBJ1-5; no clear D. Trimming removed 5 bases at V and 7 bases at J, with 12 bases between. CDR3 size: 13 residues. Per the germline V gene, CDR1 is SNHLY and CDR2 is FYNNEI. The DNA for the CDR3 is TGTGCCAGCAGTCGGTATGTAGGACAGCCCCAGCATTTT. Its protein is CASSRYVGQPQHF.

This clonotype appeared many times. This chain uses TRBV5-1 with TRBJ1-6; D is uncertain. Germline values: CDR1 SGHRS, CDR2 YFSETQ. V dropped 0 bases and J dropped 7 bases, with 5 bases sitting between them. The CDR3 is made up of 13 amino acids. Written as DNA, the CDR3 is TGCGCCAGCAGCTTGGACCCAAATTCACCCCTCCACTTT. Its translation: CASSLDPNSPLHF.

This rearrangement joins TRBV10-3 to TRBJ2-7; D remains unclear. Germline values: CDR1 ENHRY, CDR2 SYGVKD. The CDR3 runs 15 residues. V was trimmed by 4 bases and J by 0 bases, leaving 13 bases between them. The CDR3 nucleotides are TGTGCCATCAGTGGATCCACGGACGTCTCCTACGAGCAGTACTTC. As protein: CAISGSTDVSYEQYF.